At least ten counts were recorded for the clone carrying this T cell receptor (beta chain). The antigen is unknown. The sample originates from a study of T cells after yellow fever vaccination. Study in general: Low-cell-number fractions underwent preparation using SMART-Seq v4 Ultra Low Input.

5'RACE template switching produced TCR cDNA carrying a universal primer site and UMIs. In TCRdb, the 5' RACE reads were re-called with MiXCR into one record per CDR3 protein. The sample carries about 210,000 distinct CDR3 sequences, approximately 3% recorded once. Findings and limits, study-wide: Weaker overall, the secondary response nonetheless peaked faster (day 5 versus 15). There was a possibility that FACS-sorted repertoires contained abundant clonotypes contaminating from the bulk population.

Trimming took 6 bases from V and 6 from J; bases not matched to a gene: 11. CDR1 is KGHSH and CDR2 is LQKENI in the germline V gene. The CDR3 contains 15 residues. Material: CD4+ T cells sorted from PBMCs, obtained 10 days after the yellow fever booster vaccination. This receptor was obtained from a man between 18 and 29 years old who received the YFV17D yellow fever vaccine. The chain is built from TRBV18 and TRBJ1-5; 7 bases align to TRBD1. The DNA for the CDR3 is TGTGCCAGCTCGCCCGGGACAGAGGGTTCTCAGCCCCAGCATTTT. This gives the protein CASSPGTEGSQPQHF.